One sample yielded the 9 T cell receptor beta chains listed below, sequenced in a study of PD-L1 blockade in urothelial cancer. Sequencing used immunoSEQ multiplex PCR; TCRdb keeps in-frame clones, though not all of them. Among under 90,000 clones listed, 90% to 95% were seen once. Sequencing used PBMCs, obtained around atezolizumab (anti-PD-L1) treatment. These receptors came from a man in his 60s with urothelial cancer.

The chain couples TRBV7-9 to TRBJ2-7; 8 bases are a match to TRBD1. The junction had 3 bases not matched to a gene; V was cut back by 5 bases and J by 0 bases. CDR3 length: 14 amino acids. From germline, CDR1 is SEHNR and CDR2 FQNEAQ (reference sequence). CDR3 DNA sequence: TGTGCCAGCAGCCCCACAGGGGGCTCCTACGAGCAGTACTTC. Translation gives CASSPTGGSYEQYF. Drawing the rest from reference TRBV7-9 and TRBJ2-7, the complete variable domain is DTGVSQNPRHKITKRGQNVTFRCDPISEHNRLYWYRQTLGQGPEFLTYFQNEAQLEKSRLLSDRFSAERPKGSFSTLEIQRTEQGDSAMYLCASSPTGGSYEQYFGPGTRLTVT.

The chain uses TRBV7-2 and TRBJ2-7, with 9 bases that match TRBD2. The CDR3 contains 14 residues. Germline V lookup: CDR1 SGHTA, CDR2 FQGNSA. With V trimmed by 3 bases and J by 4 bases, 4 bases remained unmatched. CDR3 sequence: CASSFLAGDYEQYF. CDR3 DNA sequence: TGTGCCAGCAGCTTCTTAGCGGGGGATTACGAGCAGTACTTC.

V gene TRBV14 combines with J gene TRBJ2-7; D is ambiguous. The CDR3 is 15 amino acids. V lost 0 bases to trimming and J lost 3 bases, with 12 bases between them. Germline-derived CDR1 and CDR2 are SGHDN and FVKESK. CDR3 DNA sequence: TGTGCCAGCAGCCAAGAGGCGGTCCGAGACTACGAGCAGTACTTC. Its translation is CASSQEAVRDYEQYF.

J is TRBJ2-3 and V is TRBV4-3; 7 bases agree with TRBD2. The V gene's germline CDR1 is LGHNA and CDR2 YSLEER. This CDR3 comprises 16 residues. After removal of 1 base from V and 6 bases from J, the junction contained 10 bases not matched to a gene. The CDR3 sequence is CASSQGRAGEGDTQYF. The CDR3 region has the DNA TGCGCCAGCAGCCAAGGACGGGCGGGAGAAGGTGATACGCAGTATTTT.

CDR3 residues: CASSTTGYNSPLHF. The CDR3 bases are TGTGCCAGTAGTACAACAGGGTACAATTCACCCCTCCACTTT. The chain recombines TRBV19 with TRBJ1-6, with D perhaps TRBD1 (6 bases). Germline-derived CDR1 and CDR2 are LNHDA and SQIVND (reference sequence). The CDR3 spans 14 residues. V was clipped by 4 bases and J by 7 bases, with 11 bases between them.

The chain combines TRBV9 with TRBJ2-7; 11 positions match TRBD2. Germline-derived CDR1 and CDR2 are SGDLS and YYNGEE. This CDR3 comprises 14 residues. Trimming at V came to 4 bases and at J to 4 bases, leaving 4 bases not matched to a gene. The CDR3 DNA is TGTGCCAGCAGCCAAACTAGCGGGAGTTACGAGCAGTACTTC. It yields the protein CASSQTSGSYEQYF.

The CDR3 region has the DNA TGCGCCAGCAGCCAAGATGTGGCAGTAGCAGATGCTTTCTTT. It is translated as CASSQDVAVADAFF. V usage is TRBV4-3 and J usage is TRBJ1-1, with unresolved D. V was trimmed by 0 bases and J by 11 bases, leaving 16 bases between them. The CDR3 sequence is 14 residues long. Germline assignment: CDR1 LGHNA and CDR2 YSLEER.

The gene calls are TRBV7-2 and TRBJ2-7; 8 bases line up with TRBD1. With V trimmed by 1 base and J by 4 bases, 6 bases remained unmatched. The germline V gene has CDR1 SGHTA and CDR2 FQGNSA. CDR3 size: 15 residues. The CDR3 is CASSLGDRIPYEQYF. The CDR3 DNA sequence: TGTGCCAGCAGCTTAGGGGACAGGATTCCTTACGAGCAGTACTTC.

The CDR3 nucleotides are TGTGCCAGCAGTTACTCAGGGAGCGACAATGAGCAGTTCTTC. Translation gives CASSYSGSDNEQFF. V gene TRBV6-6 combines with J gene TRBJ2-1, with D perhaps matching TRBD2 (5 bases). V was clipped by 0 bases and J by 5 bases, with 8 bases between them. This CDR3 spans 14 amino acids. In germline, CDR1 is MNHNY, CDR2 SVGAGI (reference sequence).